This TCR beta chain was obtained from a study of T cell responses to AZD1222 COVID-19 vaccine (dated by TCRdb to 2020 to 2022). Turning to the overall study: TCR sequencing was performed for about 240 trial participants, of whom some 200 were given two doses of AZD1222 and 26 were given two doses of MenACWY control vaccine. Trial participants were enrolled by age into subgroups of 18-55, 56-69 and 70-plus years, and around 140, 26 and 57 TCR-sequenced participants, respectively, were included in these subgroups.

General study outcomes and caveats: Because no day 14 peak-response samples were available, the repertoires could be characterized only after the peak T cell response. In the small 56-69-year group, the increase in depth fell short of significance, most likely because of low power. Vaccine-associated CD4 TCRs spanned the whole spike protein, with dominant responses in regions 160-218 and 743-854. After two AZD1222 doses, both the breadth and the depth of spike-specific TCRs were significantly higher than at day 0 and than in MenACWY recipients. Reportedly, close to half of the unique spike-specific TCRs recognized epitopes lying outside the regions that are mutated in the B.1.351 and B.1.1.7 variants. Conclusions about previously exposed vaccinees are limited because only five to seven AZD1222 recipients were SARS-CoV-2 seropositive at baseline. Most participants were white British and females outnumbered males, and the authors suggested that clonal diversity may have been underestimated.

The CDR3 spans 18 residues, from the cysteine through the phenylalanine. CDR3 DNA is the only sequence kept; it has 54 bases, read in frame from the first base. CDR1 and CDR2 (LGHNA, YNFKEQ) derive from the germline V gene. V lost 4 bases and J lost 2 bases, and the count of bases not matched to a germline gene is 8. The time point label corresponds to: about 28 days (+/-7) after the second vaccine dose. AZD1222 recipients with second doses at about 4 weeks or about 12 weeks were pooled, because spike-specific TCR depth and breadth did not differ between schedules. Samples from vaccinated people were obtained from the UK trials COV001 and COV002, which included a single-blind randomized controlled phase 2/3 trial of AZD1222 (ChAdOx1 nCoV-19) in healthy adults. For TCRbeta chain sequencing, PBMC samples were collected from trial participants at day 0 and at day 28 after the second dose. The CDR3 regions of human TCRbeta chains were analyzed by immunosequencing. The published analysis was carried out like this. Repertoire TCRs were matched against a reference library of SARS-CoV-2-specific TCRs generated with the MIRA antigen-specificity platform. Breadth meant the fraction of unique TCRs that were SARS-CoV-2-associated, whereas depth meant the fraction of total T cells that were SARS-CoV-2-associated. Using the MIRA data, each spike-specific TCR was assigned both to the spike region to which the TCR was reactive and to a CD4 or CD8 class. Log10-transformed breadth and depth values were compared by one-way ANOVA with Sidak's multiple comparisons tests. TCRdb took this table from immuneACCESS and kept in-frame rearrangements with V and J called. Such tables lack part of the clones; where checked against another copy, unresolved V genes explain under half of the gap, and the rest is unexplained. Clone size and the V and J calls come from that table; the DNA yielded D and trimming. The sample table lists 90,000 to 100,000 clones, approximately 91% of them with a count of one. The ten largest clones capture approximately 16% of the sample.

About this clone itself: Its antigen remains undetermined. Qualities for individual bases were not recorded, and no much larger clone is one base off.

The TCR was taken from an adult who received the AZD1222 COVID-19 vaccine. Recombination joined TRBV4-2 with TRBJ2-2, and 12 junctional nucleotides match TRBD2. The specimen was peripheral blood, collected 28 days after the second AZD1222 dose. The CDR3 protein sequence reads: CASSRALAGGANTGELFF. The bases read TGTGCCAGCAGCCGGGCACTAGCGGGAGGCGCCAACACCGGGGAGCTGTTTTTT.